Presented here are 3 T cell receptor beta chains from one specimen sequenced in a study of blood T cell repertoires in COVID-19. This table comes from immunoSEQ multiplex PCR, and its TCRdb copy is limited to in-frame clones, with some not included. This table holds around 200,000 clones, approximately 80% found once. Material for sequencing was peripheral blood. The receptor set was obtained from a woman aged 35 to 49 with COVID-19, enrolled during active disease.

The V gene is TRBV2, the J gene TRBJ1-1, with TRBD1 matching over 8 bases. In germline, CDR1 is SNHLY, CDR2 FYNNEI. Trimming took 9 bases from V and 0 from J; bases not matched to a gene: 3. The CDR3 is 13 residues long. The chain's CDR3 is CASLQGVNTEAFF. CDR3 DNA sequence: TGTGCCAGTCTACAGGGGGTGAACACTGAAGCTTTCTTT. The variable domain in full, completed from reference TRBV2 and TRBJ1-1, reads EPEVTQTPSHQVTQMGQEVILRCVPISNHLYFYWYRQILGQKVEFLVSFYNNEISEKSEIFDDQFSVERPDGSNFTLKIRSTKLEDSAMYFCASLQGVNTEAFFGQGTRLTVV.

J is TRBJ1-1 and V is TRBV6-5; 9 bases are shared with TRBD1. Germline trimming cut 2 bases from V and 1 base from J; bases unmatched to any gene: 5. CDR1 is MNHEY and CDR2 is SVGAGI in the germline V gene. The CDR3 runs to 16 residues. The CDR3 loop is CASSYLWDRANTEAFF. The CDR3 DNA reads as TGTGCCAGCAGTTACCTGTGGGACAGGGCGAACACTGAAGCTTTCTTT.

The CDR3 region is CATSDPNEYEQYF. Here the CDR3 DNA reads TGTGCCACCAGTGATCCTAATGAGTACGAGCAGTACTTC. V usage is TRBV24-1 and J usage is TRBJ2-7; no firm D call. Germline values: CDR1 KGHDR, CDR2 SFDVKD. V lost 3 bases and J lost 4, with 9 bases in between. The CDR3 runs 13 residues.